Presented here are 20 T cell receptor beta chains from one specimen sequenced in a study of brain metastases from non-small cell lung cancer. The method was immunoSEQ multiplex PCR; TCRdb's version includes in-frame clones alone and lacks a portion of them. There are about 6,000 clones in the sample; roughly 85% occur only once, and around 7.7% lies in the top ten. The sequenced material came from primary lung tumor tissue. Receptors originate from a donor aged 40 or over with non-small cell lung cancer.

V is TRBV18 and J is TRBJ2-7; possible D gene TRBD1, 5 bases. The ends were cut back, 2 bases at V and 3 bases at J, with 14 bases in the middle. CDR1 and CDR2 from the germline V gene are KGHSH and LQKENI. This CDR3 region has 15 residues. The CDR3 DNA reads as TGTGCCAGCTCACCATCGCGACAAGGGGTCTACGAGCAGTACTTC. Translation gives CASSPSRQGVYEQYF.

Details on this clone: Relative to the germline gene, one junction end is altered; a read error may explain this. Other nucleotide sequences from this sample produce the same CDR3. The rearrangement links TRBV6-2 or TRBV6-3 to TRBJ1-3, with D hard to call. Germline V gene lookup returns CDR1 MNHEY and CDR2 SVGEGT. CDR3 size: 16 residues. The CDR3 loop reads CASSYQGGRSGNTIYF. In nucleotides, the CDR3 is TGTGCCAGCAGTTACCAAGGAGGACGCTCTGGAAACACTATATATTTT.

V gene TRBV4-2 combines with J gene TRBJ1-3; unclear D gene. The V and J ends lost 0 bases and 0 bases respectively, with 15 bases between them. The CDR3 is 18 residues long. Germline V gene lookup returns CDR1 LGHNA and CDR2 YNFKEQ. The CDR3, as DNA: TGTGCCAGCAGCCAAGATTTGAGCAGTTATTCCTCTGGAAACACCATATATTTT. It specifies CASSQDLSSYSSGNTIYF.

In nucleotides, the CDR3 is TGTGCCAGCAGCTTGGGACTGGGCGACACAGATACGCAGTATTTT. Protein: CASSLGLGDTDTQYF. The rearrangement uses TRBV5-4 and TRBJ2-3, with unresolved D. Trimming left V 0 bases short and J 2 bases short, with 10 bases between. The CDR3 has 15 amino acids. The V gene's germline CDR1 is SGHNT and CDR2 YYREEE (reference sequence).

This clone is categorized as large. The chain uses TRBV24-1 and TRBJ2-2; D might be TRBD1 or TRBD2, each matching 5 bases. The CDR3 covers 13 residues. Per the germline V gene, CDR1 is KGHDR and CDR2 is SFDVKD. Trimming cost V 9 bases and J 4 bases, with 11 bases left between them. DNA of the CDR3: TGTGCCACCCGGGACCGAGGCACCGGGGAGCTGTTTTTT. This encodes CATRDRGTGELFF.

This sequence joins TRBV11-2 and TRBJ2-1; no clear D gene. CDR1 and CDR2 from the germline V gene are SGHAT and FQNNGV. V was cut by 2 bases and J by 9 bases, with 11 bases left in between. This CDR3 spans 13 amino acids. The CDR3, as DNA: TGTGCCAGCAGCTTACGAGAGTGGGGTGAGCAGTTCTTC. It is translated as CASSLREWGEQFF.

The genes are TRBV2 and TRBJ1-5, with D tentatively TRBD1 (5 bases). This CDR3 region has 16 residues. V dropped 4 bases and J dropped 2 bases, with 15 bases sitting between them. Germline assignment: CDR1 SNHLY and CDR2 FYNNEI. CDR3 sequence reads: CASSVRFLGGNQPQHF. The CDR3 DNA is TGTGCCAGCAGTGTCCGCTTCCTGGGGGGCAATCAGCCCCAGCATTTT.

This chain connects TRBV7-6 to TRBJ2-5, with TRBD2 matching over 9 bases. CDR3 size: 16 residues. Trimming at V came to 5 bases and at J to 5 bases, leaving 12 bases not matched to a gene. In germline, CDR1 is SGHVS, CDR2 FNYEAQ. This CDR3 is CASSLGLGTSFETQYF. The DNA for the CDR3 is TGTGCCAGCAGCCTGGGTTTAGGGACTAGCTTCGAGACCCAGTACTTC.

The chain combines TRBV19 with TRBJ1-4; D unclear. CDR3 length: 13 amino acids. CDR1 LNHDA and CDR2 SQIVND come from the germline V gene (reference sequence). Trimming took 10 bases from V and 2 from J, leaving 11 bases between them. CDR3 amino acids: CATSGPTNEKLFF. The CDR3 DNA follows: TGTGCCACTTCAGGACCCACTAATGAAAAACTGTTTTTT. Filled out from reference TRBV19 and TRBJ1-4, the complete variable domain reads DGGITQSPKYLFRKEGQNVTLSCEQNLNHDAMYWYRQDPGQGLRLIYYSQIVNDFQKGDIAEGYSVSREKKESFPLTVTSAQKNPTAFYLCATSGPTNEKLFFGSGTQLSVL.

The chain combines TRBV20-1 with TRBJ2-7; 12 bases are a match to TRBD2. The V gene's germline CDR1 is DFQATT and CDR2 SNEGSKA (reference sequence). Trimming at V came to 3 bases and at J to 1 base, leaving 4 bases not matched to a gene. The CDR3 totals 15 residues. The CDR3 reads CSASLLAGGSYEQYF. DNA of the CDR3: TGCAGTGCTAGTCTACTAGCGGGGGGTTCCTACGAGCAGTACTTC.

The chain employs TRBV2 and TRBJ1-2, with D tentatively TRBD1 (6 bases). Deletions cut 2 bases from V and 4 bases from J, with 14 bases between. The CDR3 length is 15 residues. CDR1 SNHLY and CDR2 FYNNEI come from the germline V gene. The chain's CDR3 is CASSEFNRAGYGYTF. Written as DNA, the CDR3 is TGTGCCAGCAGTGAATTTAACAGGGCGGGCTATGGCTACACCTTC.

The chain carries TRBV7-2 and TRBJ1-1, with 7 bases fitting TRBD1. CDR1 and CDR2 (germline): SGHTA, FQGNSA. V dropped 6 bases and J dropped 3; count of bases not matched to a gene: 10. The CDR3 consists of 15 residues. The CDR3 DNA is TGTGCCAGCAGACCTACCGGGACAGCTTACACTGAAGCTTTCTTT. As protein: CASRPTGTAYTEAFF.

V usage is TRBV6-2 or TRBV6-3 and J usage is TRBJ1-2; unclear D gene. Per the germline V gene, CDR1 is MNHEY and CDR2 is SVGEGT. The CDR3 loop spans 13 amino acids. The V and J ends lost 2 bases and 2 bases respectively, with 6 bases between them. CDR3 sequence: CASSYKVNYGYTF. CDR3 nucleotide sequence: TGTGCCAGCAGTTACAAGGTGAACTATGGCTACACCTTC.

The J gene is TRBJ1-5, the V gene TRBV28; D is perhaps TRBD1 (6 bases). The V end lost 2 bases, the J end lost 6 bases, and 11 bases lay between the germline ends. The germline V gene has CDR1 MDHEN and CDR2 SYDVKM. This CDR3 region has 14 residues. The CDR3 sequence is CASSLLQGGQPQHF. CDR3 bases: TGTGCCAGCAGTTTACTACAGGGAGGTCAGCCCCAGCATTTT.

This clone was detected once. This chain joins TRBV10-2 and TRBJ2-7, with D tentatively TRBD1 (6 bases). CDR1 WSHSY and CDR2 SAAADI come from the germline V gene. The CDR3 length is 16 residues. The V end lost 3 bases, the J end lost 0 bases, and 15 bases lay between the germline ends. CDR3 in amino acids: CASSEAKTGISYEQYF. The CDR3 DNA is TGCGCCAGCAGTGAAGCTAAGACAGGCATCTCCTACGAGCAGTACTTC.

The chain links TRBV6-5 to TRBJ2-2; 9 bases map to TRBD2. Germline V CDR1 and CDR2: MNHEY, SVGAGI. The CDR3 extends over 14 amino acids. Trimming cost V 4 bases and J 6 bases; bases outside gene matches: 3. The CDR3 here is CASSWTSVPGELFF. For the CDR3, the DNA is TGTGCCAGCAGTTGGACTAGCGTCCCCGGGGAGCTGTTTTTT.

The chain recombines TRBV23-1 with TRBJ1-5, with D unclear. Being an ORF, TRBV23-1 has a function that is uncertain. The CDR3 totals 17 residues. V lost 3 bases and J 0 bases, leaving 15 bases between the germline ends. The CDR3 region is CASSHLEVGDSNQPQHF. The DNA for the CDR3 is TGCGCCAGCAGTCACCTCGAGGTCGGGGATAGCAATCAGCCCCAGCATTTT.

This clone appeared a single time. The V gene is TRBV3-1 (or the pseudogene TRBV3-2), the J gene TRBJ2-1, with D possibly matching TRBD2 (6 bases). Germline loops: CDR1 LGHDT, CDR2 YNNKEL (reference sequence). V lost 4 bases, J lost 7 bases, and 14 bases lay in between. The CDR3 sequence is 14 residues long. CDR3 residues: CASSPKVGGNEQFF. In DNA form, the CDR3 reads TGTGCCAGCAGCCCCAAAGTGGGGGGTAATGAGCAGTTCTTC.

The chain links TRBV6-5 to TRBJ1-1; D possibly corresponds to TRBD1 (6 bases). The CDR3 runs to 15 residues. Trimming removed 0 bases from V and 5 bases from J, with 13 bases in between. Germline lookup yields CDR1 MNHEY and CDR2 SVGAGI. The CDR3 sequence: CASSYSWQGRTEAFF. The DNA for the CDR3 is TGTGCCAGCAGTTACTCCTGGCAGGGGAGGACTGAAGCTTTCTTT.

Notes on this clone: One end of the junction fails to match germline, which may point to a read error. This chain joins TRBV20-1 and TRBJ2-5, with D unclear. The CDR3 is 11 residues long. From germline, CDR1 is DFQATT and CDR2 SNEGSKA (reference sequence). The CDR3 sequence is CSARPRETQYF. The DNA of the CDR3 is TGCAGTGCTAGACCGAGAGAGACTCAGTACTTC.